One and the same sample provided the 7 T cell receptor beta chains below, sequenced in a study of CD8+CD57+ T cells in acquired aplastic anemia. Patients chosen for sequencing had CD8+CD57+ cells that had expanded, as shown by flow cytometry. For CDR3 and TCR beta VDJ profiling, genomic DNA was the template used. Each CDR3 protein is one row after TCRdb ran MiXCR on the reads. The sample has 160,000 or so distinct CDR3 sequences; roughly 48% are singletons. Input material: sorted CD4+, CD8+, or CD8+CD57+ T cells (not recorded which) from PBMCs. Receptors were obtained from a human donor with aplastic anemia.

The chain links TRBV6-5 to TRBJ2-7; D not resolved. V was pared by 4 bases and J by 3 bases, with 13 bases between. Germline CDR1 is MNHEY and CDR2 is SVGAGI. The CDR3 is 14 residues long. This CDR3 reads CASSSVARGYEQYF. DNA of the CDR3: TGTGCCAGCAGTTCCGTCGCCAGAGGCTACGAGCAGTACTTC.

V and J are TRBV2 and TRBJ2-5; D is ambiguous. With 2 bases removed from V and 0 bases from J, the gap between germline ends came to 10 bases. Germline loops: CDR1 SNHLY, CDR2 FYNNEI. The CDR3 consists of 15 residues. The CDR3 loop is CASSEQSINQETQYF. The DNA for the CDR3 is TGTGCCAGCAGTGAACAGTCGATAAACCAAGAGACCCAGTACTTC.

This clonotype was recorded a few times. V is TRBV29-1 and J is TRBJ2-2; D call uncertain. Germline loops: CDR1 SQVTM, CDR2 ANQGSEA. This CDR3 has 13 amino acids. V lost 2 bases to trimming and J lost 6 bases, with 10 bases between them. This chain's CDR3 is CSVEPSSSGELFF. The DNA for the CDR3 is TGCAGCGTTGAACCATCTAGTTCCGGGGAGCTGTTTTTT.

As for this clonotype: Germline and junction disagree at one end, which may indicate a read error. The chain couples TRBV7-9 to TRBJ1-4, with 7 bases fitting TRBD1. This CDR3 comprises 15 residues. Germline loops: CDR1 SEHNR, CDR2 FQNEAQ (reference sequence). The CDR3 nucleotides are TGTGCCAGCAGCCCTTCGACAGGGTATAATGAAAAACCGTTTTTT. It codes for CASSPSTGYNEKPFF.

In DNA, the CDR3 is TGTGCCAGCAGTCTAATTGGGACATTCAATCAGCCCCAGCATTTT. The encoded protein is CASSLIGTFNQPQHF. The rearrangement joins TRBV27 to TRBJ1-5, with D perhaps TRBD1 (6 bases). V was trimmed by 5 bases and J by 3 bases, leaving 14 bases between them. In germline, CDR1 is MNHEY, CDR2 SMNVEV (reference sequence). The CDR3 totals 15 residues.

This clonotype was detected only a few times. The CDR3, as DNA: TGTGCCATCAGTGAGCGGTCGAATGAAAAACTGTTTTTT. Protein product: CAISERSNEKLFF. The chain carries TRBV10-3 and TRBJ1-4; D is unresolved. This CDR3 is 13 amino acids long. The V gene lost 2 bases and the J gene lost 5 bases, with 6 bases spanning the gap. Germline V gene lookup returns CDR1 ENHRY and CDR2 SYGVKD.

The CDR3 is CAGSSGLHQETQYF. In nucleotides, the CDR3 is TGTGCCGGCTCCTCGGGGCTCCACCAAGAGACCCAGTACTTC. The J gene is TRBJ2-5, the V gene TRBV28; D might be TRBD1 or TRBD2, each matching 5 bases. The length of the CDR3 is 14 residues. Between the trimmed V and J ends, which lost 11 bases and 0 bases, there was a span of 16 bases. Per germline, CDR1 MDHEN and CDR2 SYDVKM.